The T cell receptor (beta chain) under discussion was sequenced for a study of cytomegalovirus exposure and HLA in healthy donors. 13 Jbeta primers and 60 Vbeta primers were used for the PCR. The protocol was immunoSEQ multiplex PCR, while the TCRdb copy is restricted to in-frame clones and leaves out a portion. This table has 150,000 to 200,000 clones, about 81% appearing once. About this clone itself: Its target is unknown.

Study-wide results and limits: Most CMV-associated TCR beta chains appeared HLA-restricted in a later analysis. In a later analysis, about 17,000 TCR beta sequences were associated with HLA alleles at 0.05 false discovery rate. Analysis was carried out at a later point, and it linked a missense DCLRE1C variant to TCR beta V- and J-gene trimming. In terms of immune exposure information, only CMV serostatus was available.

This receptor was taken from a man aged 18-30 years in good health and CMV-seronegative. The specimen sequenced was PBMCs.

Here the CDR3 reads CASSRSGTGGYGYTF. The CDR3, as DNA: TGTGCCAGTAGTCGTTCCGGGACAGGGGGCTATGGCTACACCTTC. This chain connects TRBV19 to TRBJ1-2; 11 nucleotides agree with TRBD1. CDR1 and CDR2 (germline): LNHDA, SQIVND (reference sequence). The CDR3 has 15 amino acids. The trim removed 5 bases at V and 4 bases at J, leaving 6 bases unmatched. Variable domain in full (rest from reference TRBV19 and TRBJ1-2): DGGITQSPKYLFRKEGQNVTLSCEQNLNHDAMYWYRQDPGQGLRLIYYSQIVNDFQKGDIAEGYSVSREKKESFPLTVTSAQKNPTAFYLCASSRSGTGGYGYTFGSGTRLTVV.